The clone carrying this T cell receptor beta chain has a handful of counts. The data were taken from a study of blood T cells in healthy people across ages. The V gene end was trimmed by 5 bases and the J gene end by 3 bases; junction bases not matched to a gene: 10. This CDR3 has 15 residues. Germline lookup yields CDR1 MNHNY and CDR2 SVGAGI (reference sequence). A sample-barcoded 5' primer and a J-beta primer mix were used in a second PCR of about 7 to 12 cycles. TCRdb used MiXCR to reprocess the 5' RACE reads, holding one entry per CDR3 protein. The sample has about 1.4 million distinct CDR3 sequences; approximately 59% are singletons.

This clonotype was sampled from a man between 18 and 29 years old in good health. The sequencing sample was made of blood. The chain couples TRBV6-6 to TRBJ2-7, with TRBD1 identical over 7 bases. In DNA form, the CDR3 reads TGTGCCAGCAGTGTGACAGGGTCCTACGACTACGAGCAGTACTTC. It encodes CASSVTGSYDYEQYF.